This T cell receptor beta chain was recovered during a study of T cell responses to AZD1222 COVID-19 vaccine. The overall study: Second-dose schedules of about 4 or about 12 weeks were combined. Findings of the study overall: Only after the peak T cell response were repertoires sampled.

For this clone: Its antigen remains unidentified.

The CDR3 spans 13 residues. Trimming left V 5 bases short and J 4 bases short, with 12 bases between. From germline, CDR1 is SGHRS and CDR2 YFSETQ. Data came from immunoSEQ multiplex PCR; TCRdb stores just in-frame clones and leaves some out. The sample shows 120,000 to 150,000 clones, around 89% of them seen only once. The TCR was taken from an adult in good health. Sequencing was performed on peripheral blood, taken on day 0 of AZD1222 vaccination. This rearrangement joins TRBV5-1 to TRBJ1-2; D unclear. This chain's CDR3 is CASRPTDGYGYTF. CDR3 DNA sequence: TGCGCCAGCAGGCCGACGGATGGCTATGGCTACACCTTC.